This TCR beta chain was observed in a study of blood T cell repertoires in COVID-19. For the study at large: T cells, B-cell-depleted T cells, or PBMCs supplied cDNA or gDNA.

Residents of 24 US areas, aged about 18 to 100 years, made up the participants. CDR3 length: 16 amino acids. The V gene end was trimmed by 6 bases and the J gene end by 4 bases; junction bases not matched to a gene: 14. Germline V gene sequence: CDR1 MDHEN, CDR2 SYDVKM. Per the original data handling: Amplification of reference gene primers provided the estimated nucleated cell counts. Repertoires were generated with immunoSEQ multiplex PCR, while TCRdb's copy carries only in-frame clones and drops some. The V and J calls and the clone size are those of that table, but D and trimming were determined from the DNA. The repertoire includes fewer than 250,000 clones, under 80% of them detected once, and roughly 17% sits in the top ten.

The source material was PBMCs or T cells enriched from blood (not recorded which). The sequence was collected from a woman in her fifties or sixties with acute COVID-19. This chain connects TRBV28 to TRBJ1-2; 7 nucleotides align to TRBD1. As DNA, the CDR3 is TGTGCCAGCAGCACACCCCGGGACAGAGGCCCCTATGGCTACACCTTC. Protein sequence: CASSTPRDRGPYGYTF.